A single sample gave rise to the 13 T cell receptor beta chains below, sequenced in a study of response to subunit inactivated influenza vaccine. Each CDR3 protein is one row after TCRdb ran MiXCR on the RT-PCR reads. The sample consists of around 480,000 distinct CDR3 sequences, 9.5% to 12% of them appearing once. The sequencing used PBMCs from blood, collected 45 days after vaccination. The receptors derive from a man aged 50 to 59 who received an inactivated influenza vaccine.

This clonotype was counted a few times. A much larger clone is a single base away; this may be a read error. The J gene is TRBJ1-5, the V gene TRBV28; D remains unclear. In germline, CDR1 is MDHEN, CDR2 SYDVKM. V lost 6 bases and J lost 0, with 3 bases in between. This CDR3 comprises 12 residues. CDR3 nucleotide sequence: TGTGCCAGCAGGTTTAGCAATCAGCCCCAGCATTTT. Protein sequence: CASRFSNQPQHF.

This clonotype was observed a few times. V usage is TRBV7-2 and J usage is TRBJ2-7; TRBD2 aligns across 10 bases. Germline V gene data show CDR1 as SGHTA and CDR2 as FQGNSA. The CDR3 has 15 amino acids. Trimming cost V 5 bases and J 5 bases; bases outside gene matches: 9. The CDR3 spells CASSPSRTSGHEQYF. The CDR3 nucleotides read TGTGCCAGCAGCCCTAGTCGGACTAGCGGCCACGAGCAGTACTTC.

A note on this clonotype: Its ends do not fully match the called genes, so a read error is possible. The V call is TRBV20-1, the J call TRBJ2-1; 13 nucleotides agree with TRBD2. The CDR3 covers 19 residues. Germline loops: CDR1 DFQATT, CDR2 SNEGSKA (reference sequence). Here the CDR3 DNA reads TGCTGTGCTAGAGATTTTACTAGCGGGAGGGATAGCTCCTACAATGAGCAGTTCTTC. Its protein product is CCARDFTSGRDSSYNEQFF.

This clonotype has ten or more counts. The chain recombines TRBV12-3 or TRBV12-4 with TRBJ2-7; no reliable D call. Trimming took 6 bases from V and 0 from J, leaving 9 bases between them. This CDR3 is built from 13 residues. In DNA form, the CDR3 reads TGTGCCAGCAGGGACCGAAGCTCCTACGAGCAGTACTTC. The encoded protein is CASRDRSSYEQYF.

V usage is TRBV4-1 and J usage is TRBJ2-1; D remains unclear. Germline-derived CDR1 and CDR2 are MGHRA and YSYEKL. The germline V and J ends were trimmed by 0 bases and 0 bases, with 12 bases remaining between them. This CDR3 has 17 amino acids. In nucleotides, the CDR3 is TGCGCCAGCAGCCAAGAGGGATTAGCTACCTCCTACAATGAGCAGTTCTTC. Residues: CASSQEGLATSYNEQFF.

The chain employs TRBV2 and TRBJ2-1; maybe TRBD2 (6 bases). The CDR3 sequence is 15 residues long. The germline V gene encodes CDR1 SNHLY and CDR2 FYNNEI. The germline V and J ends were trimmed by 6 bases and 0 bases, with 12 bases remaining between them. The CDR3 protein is CASSLEEGSYNEQFF. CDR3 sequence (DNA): TGTGCCAGCAGCTTGGAGGAGGGCTCCTACAATGAGCAGTTCTTC.

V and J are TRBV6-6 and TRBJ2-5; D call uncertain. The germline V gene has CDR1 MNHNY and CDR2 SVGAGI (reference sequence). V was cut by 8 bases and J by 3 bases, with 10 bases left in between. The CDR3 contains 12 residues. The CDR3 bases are TGTGCCAGCGGGCAGTTCGAAGAGACCCAGTACTTC. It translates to CASGQFEETQYF.

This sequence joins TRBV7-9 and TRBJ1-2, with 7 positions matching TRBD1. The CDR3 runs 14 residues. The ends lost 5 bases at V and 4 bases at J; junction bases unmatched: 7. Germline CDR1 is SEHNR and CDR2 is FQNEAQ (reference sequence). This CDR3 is CASSTRQGGYGYTF. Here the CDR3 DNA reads TGTGCCAGCAGCACACGACAGGGAGGCTATGGCTACACCTTC. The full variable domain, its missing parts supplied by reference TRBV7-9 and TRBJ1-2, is DTGVSQNPRHKITKRGQNVTFRCDPISEHNRLYWYRQTLGQGPEFLTYFQNEAQLEKSRLLSDRFSAERPKGSFSTLEIQRTEQGDSAMYLCASSTRQGGYGYTFGSGTRLTVV.

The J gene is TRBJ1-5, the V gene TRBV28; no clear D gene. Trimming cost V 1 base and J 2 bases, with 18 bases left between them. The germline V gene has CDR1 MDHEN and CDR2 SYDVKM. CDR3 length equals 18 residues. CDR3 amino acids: CASSLSIGLGSGNQPQHF. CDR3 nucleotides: TGTGCCAGCAGTTTATCTATCGGGTTAGGGTCGGGCAATCAGCCCCAGCATTTT.

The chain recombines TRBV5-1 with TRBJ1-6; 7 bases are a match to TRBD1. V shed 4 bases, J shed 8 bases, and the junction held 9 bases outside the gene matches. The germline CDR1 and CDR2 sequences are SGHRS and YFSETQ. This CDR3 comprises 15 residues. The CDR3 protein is CASSRAGTAYSPLHF. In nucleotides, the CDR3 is TGCGCCAGCAGCAGAGCCGGGACAGCTTATTCACCCCTCCACTTT.

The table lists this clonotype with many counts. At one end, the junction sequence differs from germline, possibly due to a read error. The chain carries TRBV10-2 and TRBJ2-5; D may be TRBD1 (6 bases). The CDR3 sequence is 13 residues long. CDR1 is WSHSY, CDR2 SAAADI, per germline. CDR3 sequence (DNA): TGTGCCAGCAGTGAACAGGGTAAAGAGACCCAGTACTTC. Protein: CASSEQGKETQYF.

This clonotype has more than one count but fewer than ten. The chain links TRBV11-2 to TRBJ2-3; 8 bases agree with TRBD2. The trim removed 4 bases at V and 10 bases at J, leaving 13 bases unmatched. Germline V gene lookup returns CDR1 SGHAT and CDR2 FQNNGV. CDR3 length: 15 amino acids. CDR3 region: CASSSKAGEAGPQYF. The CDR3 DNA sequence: TGTGCCAGCAGCTCGAAAGCGGGGGAGGCAGGGCCGCAGTATTTT.

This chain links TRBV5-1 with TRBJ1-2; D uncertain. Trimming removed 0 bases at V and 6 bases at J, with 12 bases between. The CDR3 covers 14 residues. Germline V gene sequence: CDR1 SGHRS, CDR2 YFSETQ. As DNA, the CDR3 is TGCGCCAGCAGCTTGGGGCCTCCAGGAGATGGCTACACCTTC. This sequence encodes CASSLGPPGDGYTF.